The rows below give T cell receptor beta chains drawn from one sample of a study of human T cells and chemical hapten exposure. TCRdb re-derived calls from the RACE reads in MiXCR, one entry per CDR3 protein. The data show about 76,000 distinct CDR3 sequences, roughly 13% seen once. The specimen was whole blood, collected in connection with sensitization to the hapten diphenylcyclopropenone (DPC). The receptors originated from a woman aged 50 to 65 with alopecia areata. Some clones in this sample may be carry-over from other donors' samples. Each CDR3 is given with its conserved first and last residue. The order of the fields is CDR3 length, D gene, V gene, clone size, J gene, CDR3 protein, CDR3 DNA. The D gene is left open where the match is weak. The size field is filled for only some rows; it gives once, few, many or a size class.

10	-	TRBV6-5	few	TRBJ2-7	CASSLVEQYF	TGTGCCAGCAGTTTGGTCGAGCAGTACTTC
15	-	TRBV6-6	many	TRBJ1-3	CASMVREPSGNTIYF	TGTGCCAGCATGGTCAGGGAGCCCTCTGGAAACACCATATATTTT
18	-	TRBV7-3	-	TRBJ2-1	CASSALGEQATSYNEQFF	TGTGCCAGCAGCGCGCTAGGGGAGCAAGCTACGTCCTACAATGAGCAGTTCTTC
16	TRBD1	TRBV29-1	many	TRBJ2-1	CSVEDAAGQGNNEQFF	TGCAGCGTTGAAGACGCGGCGGGACAGGGAAACAATGAGCAGTTCTTC
15	TRBD2	TRBV27	few	TRBJ2-2	CASSLLTSGAGELFF	TGTGCCAGCAGTTTATTGACTAGCGGAGCCGGGGAGCTGTTTTTT
16	-	TRBV12-3/TRBV12-4	many	TRBJ2-3	CASSLYGGALTDTQYF	TGTGCCAGCAGTTTGTACGGCGGGGCCCTCACAGATACGCAGTATTTT
12	-	TRBV2	-	TRBJ1-4	CASSEEGEKLFF	TGTGCCAGCAGTGAAGAGGGTGAAAAACTGTTTTTT
15	-	TRBV19	many	TRBJ2-1	CASSIEGEAYNEQFF	TGTGCCAGTAGTATAGAGGGGGAGGCCTACAATGAGCAGTTCTTC
14	-	TRBV2	few	TRBJ1-5	CASSRDGGDQPQHF	TGTGCCAGCAGTCGGGACGGGGGGGATCAGCCCCAGCATTTT
13	-	TRBV7-3	many	TRBJ1-4	CASSLGPNEKLFF	TGTGCCAGCAGCTTAGGTCCCAATGAAAAACTGTTTTTT
13	-	TRBV9	many	TRBJ2-1	CASSNQVTNEQFF	TGTGCCAGCAGCAACCAGGTAACCAATGAGCAGTTCTTC
15	-	TRBV27	-	TRBJ2-2	CASRRPDSSTGELFF	TGTGCCAGCAGACGCCCGGACAGTAGTACCGGGGAGCTGTTTTTT
15	-	TRBV2	many	TRBJ2-1	CASSATGDGANEQFF	TGTGCCAGCAGTGCAACGGGAGATGGGGCAAATGAGCAGTTCTTC
15	TRBD2	TRBV3-1	many	TRBJ2-3	CASSQASGTTDTQYF	TGTGCCAGCAGCCAAGCTAGCGGGACAACAGATACGCAGTATTTT
16	-	TRBV4-1	-	TRBJ2-7	CASSQAVEAQLREQYF	TGCGCCAGCAGCCAAGCCGTTGAGGCCCAATTAAGGGAGCAGTACTTC
15	TRBD1	TRBV29-1	many	TRBJ2-7	CSVQHRGWGSYEQYF	TGCAGCGTTCAACACAGGGGATGGGGCTCCTACGAGCAGTACTTC
17	-	TRBV6-4	many	TRBJ2-1	CASSDFLLVGSYNEQFF	TGTGCCAGCAGTGACTTTCTTTTAGTCGGGTCCTACAATGAGCAGTTCTTC
16	-	TRBV7-8	-	TRBJ2-2	CVSSVARSTYTGELFF	TGTGTCAGCAGCGTAGCAAGGAGTACCTACACCGGGGAGCTGTTTTTT
13	-	TRBV28	-	TRBJ2-2	CASSLDWAGELFF	TGTGCCAGCAGTTTAGATTGGGCCGGGGAGCTGTTTTTT
15	-	TRBV12-5	many	TRBJ2-5	CASGKTRDFQETQYF	TGTGCTAGTGGAAAAACGCGGGACTTCCAAGAGACCCAGTACTTC